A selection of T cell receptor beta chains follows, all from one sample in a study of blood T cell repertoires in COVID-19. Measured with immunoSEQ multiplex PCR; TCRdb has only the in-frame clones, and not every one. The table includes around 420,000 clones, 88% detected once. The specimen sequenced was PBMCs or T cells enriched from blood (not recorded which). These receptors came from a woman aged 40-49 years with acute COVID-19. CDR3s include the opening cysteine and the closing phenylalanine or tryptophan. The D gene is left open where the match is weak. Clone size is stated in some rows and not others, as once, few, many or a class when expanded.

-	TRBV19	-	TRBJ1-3	CASSLRDNREHTIYF	TGTGCCAGTAGTCTAAGGGACAACCGAGAACACACCATATATTTT
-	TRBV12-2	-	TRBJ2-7	CASRLARIAVRQYF	TGTGCAAGTCGCTTAGCCCGGATAGCCGTGAGGCAGTACTTC
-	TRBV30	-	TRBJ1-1	CAWSRGRNTEAFF	TGTGCCTGGAGCCGAGGGAGGAACACTGAAGCTTTCTTT
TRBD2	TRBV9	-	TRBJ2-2	CASSVADAGGRTGELFF	TGTGCCAGCAGCGTAGCTGACGCGGGGGGACGCACCGGGGAGCTGTTTTTT
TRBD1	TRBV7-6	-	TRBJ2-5	CASSFILPRQGALQETQYF	TGTGCCAGCAGCTTCATTCTCCCGAGACAGGGGGCCCTCCAAGAGACCCAGTACTTC
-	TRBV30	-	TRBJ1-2	CAWSGGVYGYTF	TGTGCCTGGAGTGGGGGCGTCTATGGCTACACCTTC
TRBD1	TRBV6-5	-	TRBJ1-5	CASRPTTGANQHF	TGTGCCAGCAGACCAACAACAGGGGCTAACCAGCATTTT
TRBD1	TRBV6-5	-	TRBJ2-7	CASSVGGPPGEQYF	TGTGCCAGCTCGGTAGGGGGCCCTCCGGGCGAGCAGTACTTC
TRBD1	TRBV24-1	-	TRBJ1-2	CATEPGQGRGYTF	TGTGCCACCGAACCGGGACAGGGGCGCGGCTACACCTTC
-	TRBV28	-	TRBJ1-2	CASSPTAGRGYTF	TGTGCCAGCAGTCCAACAGCTGGGAGAGGCTACACCTTC
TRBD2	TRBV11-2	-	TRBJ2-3	CASSPRLAGGPDTQYF	TGTGCCAGCAGCCCCCGACTAGCGGGGGGCCCAGATACGCAGTATTTT
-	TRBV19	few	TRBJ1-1	CASSQVGTEAFF	TGTGCCAGTAGTCAGGTAGGCACTGAAGCTTTCTTT
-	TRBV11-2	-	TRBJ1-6	CASSLEGGYNSPLHF	TGTGCCAGCAGCTTAGAAGGGGGCTATAATTCACCCCTCCACTTT
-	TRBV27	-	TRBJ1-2	CASSFIGGYGYTF	TGTGCCAGCAGTTTTATCGGGGGCTATGGCTACACCTTC
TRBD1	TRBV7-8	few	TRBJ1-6	CASSLGQTNSPLHF	TGTGCCAGCAGCTTGGGACAGACTAATTCACCCCTCCACTTT
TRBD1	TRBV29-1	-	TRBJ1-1	CSVESGTGGTEAFF	TGCAGCGTTGAATCCGGGACAGGGGGCACTGAAGCTTTCTTT
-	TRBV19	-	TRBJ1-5	CASSIQPAGNQPQHF	TGTGCCAGTAGTATTCAGCCGGCAGGGAATCAGCCCCAGCATTTT
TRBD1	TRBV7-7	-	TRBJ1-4	CASSLGQGVPEKLFF	TGTGCCAGCAGCTTAGGACAGGGGGTCCCCGAAAAACTGTTTTTT
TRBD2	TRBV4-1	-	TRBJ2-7	CASSYLAGGSYEQYF	TGCGCCAGCAGCTACCTAGCGGGGGGCTCCTACGAGCAGTACTTC
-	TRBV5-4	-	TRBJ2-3	CASSLTTSLDTQYF	TGTGCCAGCAGCTTGACCACTTCATTAGATACGCAGTATTTT
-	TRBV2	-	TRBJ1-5	CASSDIGQPQHF	TGTGCCAGCAGTGACATCGGTCAGCCCCAGCATTTT
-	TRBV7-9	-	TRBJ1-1	CASPEDDRNTEAFF	TGTGCCAGCCCCGAAGATGACAGGAACACTGAAGCTTTCTTT
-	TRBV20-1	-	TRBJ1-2	CSARGGRGYTF	TGCAGTGCTAGAGGCGGAAGAGGCTACACCTTC
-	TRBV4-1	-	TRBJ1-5	CASSQEDRSYQPQHF	TGCGCCAGCAGCCAAGAGGACAGATCCTATCAGCCCCAGCATTTT
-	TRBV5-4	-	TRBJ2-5	CASMGGGGAQETQYF	TGTGCCAGCATGGGAGGTGGGGGGGCCCAAGAGACCCAGTACTTC
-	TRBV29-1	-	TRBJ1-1	CSVGRQGTEAFF	TGCAGCGTGGGTCGGCAGGGCACTGAAGCTTTCTTT
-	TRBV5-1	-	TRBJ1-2	CASSVGRSYGYTF	TGCGCCAGCAGCGTGGGACGGAGCTATGGCTACACCTTC
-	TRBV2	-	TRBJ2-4	CASRNRVAKNIQYF	TGTGCCAGCAGGAACAGGGTTGCCAAAAACATTCAGTACTTC